These 15 T cell receptor beta chains were sequenced from one sample in a study of cytomegalovirus exposure and HLA in healthy donors. The study ran its PCR with 60 Vbeta and 13 Jbeta primers. Measured with immunoSEQ multiplex PCR; TCRdb has only the in-frame clones, and not every one. Of 150,000 to 200,000 clones listed, 85% to 90% are singletons. The source material was PBMCs. The receptors derive from a woman under 30 in good health and CMV-seronegative.

The genes are TRBV7-8 and TRBJ1-5; no firm D call. Looked up from germline, CDR1 is SGHVS and CDR2 is FQNEAQ. V was shortened by 3 bases and J by 2 bases, with 23 bases between the two germline ends. The CDR3 sequence is 19 residues long. The CDR3 loop is CASSFRGRQVNLGNQPQHF. The CDR3 DNA is TGTGCCAGCAGCTTTCGAGGGAGGCAGGTGAACTTAGGCAATCAGCCCCAGCATTTT.

The chain uses TRBV5-1 and TRBJ1-1, with a possible D match to TRBD1 (6 bases). This CDR3 comprises 13 residues. Trimming took off 4 bases at V and 4 bases at J, with 11 bases between the two ends. Germline values: CDR1 SGHRS, CDR2 YFSETQ. The CDR3 nucleotides read TGCGCCAGCAGCCGCGACAGGAGCACTGAAGCTTTCTTT. Protein sequence: CASSRDRSTEAFF.

This chain links TRBV2 with TRBJ1-2, with 12 bases lining up with TRBD1. Germline assignment: CDR1 SNHLY and CDR2 FYNNEI. J gave up 8 bases and V 6 bases, and 7 bases lay outside the gene matches. This CDR3 is 14 amino acids long. In DNA form, the CDR3 reads TGTGCCAGCAGCGGGACAGGGGGCGCTGGGGGCTACACCTTC. Its protein product is CASSGTGGAGGYTF.

This clone appeared once. The chain carries TRBV7-2 and TRBJ1-4; D is unclear. CDR3 length: 15 amino acids. Germline V CDR1 and CDR2: SGHTA, FQGNSA. With 2 bases removed from V and 8 bases from J, the gap between germline ends came to 15 bases. The CDR3 sequence is CASSLSSGIWEKLFF. The CDR3 DNA is TGTGCCAGCAGCTTAAGTTCCGGGATTTGGGAAAAACTGTTTTTT. The variable domain in full, completed from reference TRBV7-2 and TRBJ1-4, reads GAGVSQSPSNKVTEKGKDVELRCDPISGHTALYWYRQSLGQGLEFLIYFQGNSAPDKSGLPSDRFSAERTGGSVSTLTIQRTQQEDSAVYLCASSLSSGIWEKLFFGSGTQLSVL.

The chain employs TRBV11-2 and TRBJ2-1; TRBD1 might be the D (5 bases). This CDR3 region has 15 residues. V gave up 5 bases and J gave up 10 bases, with 21 bases separating them. In germline, CDR1 is SGHAT, CDR2 FQNNGV. CDR3 DNA sequence: TGTGCCAGCAGCCGACAGAGCAGCACGCAACAAGAGCAGTTCTTC. Its protein is CASSRQSSTQQEQFF. The complete variable domain, with remaining parts taken from reference TRBV11-2 and TRBJ2-1, reads EAGVAQSPRYKIIEKRQSVAFWCNPISGHATLYWYQQILGQGPKLLIQFQNNGVVDDSQLPKDRFSAERLKGVDSTLKIQPAKLEDSAVYLCASSRQSSTQQEQFFGPGTRLTVL.

The chain employs TRBV2 and TRBJ1-1, with 10 bases identical to TRBD1. Germline loops: CDR1 SNHLY, CDR2 FYNNEI. The CDR3 contains 15 residues. Losses at the gene ends were 8 bases for V and 0 bases for J; bases not matched to a gene: 6. The CDR3 region is CASATGGSLNTEAFF. In DNA, the CDR3 is TGTGCCAGCGCGACAGGGGGCTCTCTGAACACTGAAGCTTTCTTT.

The chain has TRBV4-1 and TRBJ2-7; 7 bases fit TRBD2. This CDR3 contains 15 residues. Germline loops: CDR1 MGHRA, CDR2 YSYEKL. Unmatched junction bases numbered 10, after V lost 5 bases and J lost 3 bases. The CDR3 is CASSYVAGGNYEQYF. CDR3 nucleotide sequence: TGCGCCAGCAGCTATGTGGCCGGGGGGAACTACGAGCAGTACTTC.

This sequence joins TRBV7-3 and TRBJ2-1; no firm D call. Germline V gene lookup returns CDR1 SGHTA and CDR2 FQGTGA. V was shortened by 1 base and J by 0 bases, with 13 bases between the two germline ends. The CDR3 has 17 residues. This CDR3 is CASSLSGYFSSYNEQFF. DNA of the CDR3: TGTGCCAGCAGCTTAAGCGGTTACTTCAGCTCCTACAATGAGCAGTTCTTC.

The chain carries TRBV28 and TRBJ2-7, with D possibly being TRBD2 (6 bases). Germline loops: CDR1 MDHEN, CDR2 SYDVKM. CDR3 length: 18 residues. Trimming took off 4 bases at V and 5 bases at J, with 27 bases between the two ends. CDR3 sequence: CASSWGDFDTTGMDEQYF. The CDR3 DNA reads TGTGCCAGCAGTTGGGGGGATTTCGACACCACCGGCATGGACGAGCAGTACTTC.

This chain joins TRBV11-2 and TRBJ2-7, with D possibly matching TRBD1 (5 bases). This CDR3 is built from 15 residues. Germline values: CDR1 SGHAT, CDR2 FQNNGV. The ends were cut back, 5 bases at V and 4 bases at J, with 18 bases in the middle. The CDR3, as DNA: TGTGCCAGCAGCCACCCCACCCGGCCAGGGTACGAGCAGTACTTC. It translates to CASSHPTRPGYEQYF.

The J gene is TRBJ2-7, the V gene TRBV6-1; 7 bases map to TRBD1. V lost 8 bases and J lost 6; bases outside the gene matches: 10. This CDR3 is 13 amino acids long. The V gene's germline CDR1 is MNHNS and CDR2 SASEGT. CDR3 region: CASLGGAESEQYF. Written as DNA, the CDR3 is TGTGCCAGCCTAGGGGGCGCTGAGAGCGAGCAGTACTTC.

The chain joins TRBV5-5 to TRBJ2-3; 8 nucleotides match TRBD1. The germline CDR1 and CDR2 sequences are SGHKS and YYEKEE (reference sequence). V trimming: 4 bases; J trimming: 1 base; junction bases outside the gene matches: 8. The CDR3 length is 16 residues. The DNA of the CDR3 is TGTGCCAGCAGCGGGAAGACAGGGGAGGGCACAGATACGCAGTATTTT. Its protein product is CASSGKTGEGTDTQYF.

This sequence joins TRBV18 and TRBJ1-5, with a weak D call TRBD1 (5 bases). V shed 1 base and J shed 1 base, with 14 bases lying between them. CDR1 and CDR2 (germline): KGHSH, LQKENI. The CDR3 extends over 17 amino acids. CDR3 nucleotide sequence: TGTGCCAGCTCACCACAGTACGGCAGGGCAAGCAATCAGCCCCAGCATTTT. Its translation is CASSPQYGRASNQPQHF.

The chain links TRBV5-1 to TRBJ2-7; tentative D call: TRBD2 (6 bases). Germline loops: CDR1 SGHRS, CDR2 YFSETQ. The CDR3 is 14 amino acids. V lost 6 bases and J 0 bases, leaving 13 bases between the germline ends. CDR3 bases: TGCGCCAGCAATCTGGACGGGAGCTCCTACGAGCAGTACTTC. It yields the protein CASNLDGSSYEQYF.

This chain joins TRBV6-4 and TRBJ2-3, with 8 bases that match TRBD2. The J segment lost 6 bases and the V segment lost 2 bases, leaving 7 bases of the junction unmatched. Germline V gene data show CDR1 as MRHNA and CDR2 as SNTAGT. CDR3 length equals 15 residues. The CDR3 coding sequence is TGTGCCAGCAGTGACCGTGCGGGGGGCAGTGATACGCAGTATTTT. Translation: CASSDRAGGSDTQYF.